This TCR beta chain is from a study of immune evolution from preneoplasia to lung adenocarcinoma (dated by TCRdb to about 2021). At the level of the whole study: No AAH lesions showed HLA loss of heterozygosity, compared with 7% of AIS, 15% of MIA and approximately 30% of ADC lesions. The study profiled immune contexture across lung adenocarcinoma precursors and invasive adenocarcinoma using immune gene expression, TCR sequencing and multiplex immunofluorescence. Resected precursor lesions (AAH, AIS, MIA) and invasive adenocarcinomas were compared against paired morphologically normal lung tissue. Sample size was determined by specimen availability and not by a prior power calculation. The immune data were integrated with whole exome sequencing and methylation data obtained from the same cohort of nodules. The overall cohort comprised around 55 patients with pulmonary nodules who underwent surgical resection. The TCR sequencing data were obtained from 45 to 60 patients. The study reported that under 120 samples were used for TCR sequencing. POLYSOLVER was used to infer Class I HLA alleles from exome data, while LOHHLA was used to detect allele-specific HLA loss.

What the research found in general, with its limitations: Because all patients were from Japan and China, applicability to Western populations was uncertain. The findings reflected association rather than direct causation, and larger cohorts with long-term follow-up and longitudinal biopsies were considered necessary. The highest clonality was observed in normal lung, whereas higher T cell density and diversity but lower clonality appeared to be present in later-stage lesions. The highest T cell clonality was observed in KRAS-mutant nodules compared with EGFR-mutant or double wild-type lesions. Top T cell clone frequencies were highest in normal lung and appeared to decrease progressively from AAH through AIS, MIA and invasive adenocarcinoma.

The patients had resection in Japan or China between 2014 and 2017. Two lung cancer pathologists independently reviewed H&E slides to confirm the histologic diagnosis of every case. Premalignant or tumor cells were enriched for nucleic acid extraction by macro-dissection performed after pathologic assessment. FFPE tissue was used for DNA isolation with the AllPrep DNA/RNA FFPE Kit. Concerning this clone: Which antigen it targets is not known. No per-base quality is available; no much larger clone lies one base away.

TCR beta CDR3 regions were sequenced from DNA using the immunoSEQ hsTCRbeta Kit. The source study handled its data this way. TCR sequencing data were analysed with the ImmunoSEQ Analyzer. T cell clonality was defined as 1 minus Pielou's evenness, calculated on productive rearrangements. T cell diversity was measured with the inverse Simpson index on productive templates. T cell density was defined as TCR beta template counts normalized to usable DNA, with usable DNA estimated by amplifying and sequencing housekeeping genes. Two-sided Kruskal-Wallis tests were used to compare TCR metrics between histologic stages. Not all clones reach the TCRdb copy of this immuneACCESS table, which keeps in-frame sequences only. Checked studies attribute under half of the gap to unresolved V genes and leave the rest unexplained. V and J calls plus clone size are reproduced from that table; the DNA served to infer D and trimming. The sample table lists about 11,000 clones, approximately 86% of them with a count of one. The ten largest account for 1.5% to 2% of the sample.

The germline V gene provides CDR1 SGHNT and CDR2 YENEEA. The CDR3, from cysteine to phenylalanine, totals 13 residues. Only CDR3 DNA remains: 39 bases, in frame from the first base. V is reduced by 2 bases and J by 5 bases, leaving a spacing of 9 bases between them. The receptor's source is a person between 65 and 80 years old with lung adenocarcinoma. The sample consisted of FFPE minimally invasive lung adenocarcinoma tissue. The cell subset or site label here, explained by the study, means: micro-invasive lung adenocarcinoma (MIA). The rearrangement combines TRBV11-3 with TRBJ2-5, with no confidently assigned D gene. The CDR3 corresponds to CASSLTIRETQYF. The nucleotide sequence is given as TGTGCCAGCAGCTTAACTATTCGGGAGACCCAGTACTTC.